This T cell receptor (beta chain) is drawn from a study of T cell responses to AZD1222 COVID-19 vaccine. Assay used: immunoSEQ multiplex PCR; TCRdb lists only in-frame clones, some missing. The sample has about 140,000 clones; more than 70% are singletons. The CDR3 has 14 amino acids. Per germline, CDR1 SGHTA and CDR2 FQGNSA. V shed 1 base and J shed 8 bases, with 12 bases lying between them. The receptor comes from an adult in good health. The sequences come from peripheral blood, collected on day 0 of AZD1222 vaccination. The gene calls are TRBV7-2 and TRBJ1-3; D unresolved. CDR3 sequence (DNA): TGTGCCAGCAGCTTAGTCGGCAGGACGGACACCATATATTTT. Amino acid sequence: CASSLVGRTDTIYF.